This T cell receptor beta chain was sequenced for a study of PD-1 blockade in classical Hodgkin lymphoma. The repertoire was sequenced with immunoSEQ multiplex PCR; TCRdb's copy has only in-frame clones and lacks some. The sample has tens of thousands of clones, roughly 91% seen once. Study-wide results and limits: Reports indicated that newly diagnosed patients had lower baseline TCR diversity than healthy donors did. Nothing has yet pinned down what causes the repertoire differences, possibly disease activity or prior therapy.

This CDR3 has 12 amino acids. Trimming took 2 bases from V and 5 from J, leaving 6 bases between them. Germline assignment: CDR1 MDHEN and CDR2 SYDVKM. Specified time point: newly diagnosed, previously untreated cHL patient sample. Investigators turned to newly diagnosed, untreated classical Hodgkin lymphoma PBMCs for comparison. About this clone: What it recognizes is unknown.

The source of this sequence is a human donor with classical Hodgkin lymphoma. The sample comprised peripheral blood mononuclear cells (PBMCs). J is TRBJ2-5 and V is TRBV28; D perhaps matches TRBD2 (5 bases). CDR3 sequence (DNA): TGTGCCAGCAGTTTACGCGGGGAGACCCAGTACTTC. This codes for CASSLRGETQYF.